This T cell receptor (beta chain) was identified in a study of identical twins. Each CDR3 protein gets one entry after TCRdb re-called the 5' RACE reads with MiXCR. The data show around 250,000 distinct CDR3 sequences, with approximately 11% seen just once and 3.5% to 4.5% held by the top ten. The CDR3 is 13 amino acids. Looked up from germline, CDR1 is SNHLY and CDR2 is FYNNEI. Deletions cut 4 bases from V and 5 bases from J, with 11 bases between. General study findings and limits: When twins shared out-of-frame alpha sequences, those sequences had excess low generation probability. Out-of-frame beta chain sequences displayed weaker excess sharing between twins. Models underestimated out-of-frame TCR alpha sharing in monozygotic twins.

As regards this clonotype: The antigen is undetermined.

The same sample was also used in a study of yellow fever vaccine responses in identical twins.

The source is a young woman in good health. The chain couples TRBV2 to TRBJ1-1; D gene uncertain. Source material: memory (CD45RO+) T cells sorted from blood. In DNA, the CDR3 is TGTGCCAGCAGTGCTTGGGTAGAAACTGAAGCTTTCTTT. It is translated as CASSAWVETEAFF.